This T cell receptor (beta chain) originates from a study of cytomegalovirus exposure and HLA in healthy donors. PCR primers comprised 60 Vbeta and 13 Jbeta primers. Assay: immunoSEQ multiplex PCR; the TCRdb copy retains only in-frame clones and omits some. The table has around 160,000 clones, roughly 72% seen once; the top ten hold roughly 0.99%. The sequenced material came from PBMCs. The clonotype comes from a woman between 35 and 50 years old in good health and CMV-seronegative.

The CDR3 spells CASSLTGGGGELFF. The CDR3 nucleotides read TGTGCCAGCAGCCTGACAGGGGGTGGCGGGGAGCTGTTTTTT. The chain uses TRBV2 and TRBJ2-2, with 9 bases aligning to TRBD1. V lost 6 bases, J lost 7 bases, and 6 bases stayed unmatched. The CDR3 extends over 14 amino acids. CDR1 and CDR2 (germline): SNHLY, FYNNEI.